This TCR beta chain was sequenced during a study of T cell repertoires in urothelial bladder cancer. Study observations and caveats: One T-cell clone reached up to roughly 15% of carcinoma infiltrating lymphocytes.

Only in-frame clones appear in the TCRdb table, and some are missing; sequencing was by immunoSEQ multiplex PCR. The sample carries thousands of clones, about 76% recorded once. Details on this clone: The antigen is unknown.

The origin of this receptor is a human donor with urothelial carcinoma. Sequenced input: tumor-infiltrating cells from bladder cancer.

The CDR3 region has the DNA TGCGCCAGCAGCTCTGGTCCTAGCGGGGGAACAGATACGCAGTATTTT. Translated, it gives CASSSGPSGGTDTQYF. V usage is TRBV5-1 and J usage is TRBJ2-3; 10 nucleotides line up with TRBD2. Germline V gene data show CDR1 as SGHRS and CDR2 as YFSETQ. J gave up 3 bases and V 3 bases, and 7 bases lay outside the gene matches. The CDR3 has 16 residues.